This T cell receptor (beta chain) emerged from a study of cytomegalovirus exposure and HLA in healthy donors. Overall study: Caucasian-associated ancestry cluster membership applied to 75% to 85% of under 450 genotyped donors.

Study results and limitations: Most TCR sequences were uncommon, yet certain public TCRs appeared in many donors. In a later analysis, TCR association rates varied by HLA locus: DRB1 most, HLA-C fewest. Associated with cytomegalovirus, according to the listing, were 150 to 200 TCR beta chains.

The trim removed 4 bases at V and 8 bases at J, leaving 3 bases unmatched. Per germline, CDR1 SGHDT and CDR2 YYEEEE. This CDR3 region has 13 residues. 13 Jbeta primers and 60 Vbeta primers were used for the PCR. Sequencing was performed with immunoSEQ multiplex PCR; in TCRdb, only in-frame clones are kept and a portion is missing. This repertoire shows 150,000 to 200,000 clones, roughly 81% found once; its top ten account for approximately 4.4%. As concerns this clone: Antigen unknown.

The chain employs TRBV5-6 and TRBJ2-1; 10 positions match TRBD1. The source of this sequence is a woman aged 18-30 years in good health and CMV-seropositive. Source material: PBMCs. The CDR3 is CASSNDRGHEQFF. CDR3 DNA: TGTGCCAGCAGCAACGACAGGGGGCATGAGCAGTTCTTC.